The sequence of this TCR beta chain was determined in a study of graft-versus-host responses after intestinal transplantation. Whole-study context: For two to four years after anti-thymocyte globulin induction, all recipients took tacrolimus and steroids.

Germline V gene lookup returns CDR1 SGHRS and CDR2 YFSETQ. The CDR3 consists of 18 residues. V shed 0 bases and J 0 bases; nucleotides not matched to a gene: 5. Irradiated, violet-dye-labeled stimulator cells, some 200,000 in number, were plated with some 200,000 CFSE-labeled responder cells. Repertoires were generated with immunoSEQ multiplex PCR, while TCRdb's copy carries only in-frame clones and drops some. The table includes about 12,000 clones, roughly a third detected once. The chain combines TRBV5-1 with TRBJ2-2; 10 bases are a match to TRBD2. Here the sequenced sample was alloreactive CD8+ T cells from a mixed lymphocyte reaction culture, taken before intestinal transplant. Subset in this sample: CFSE-low proliferating T cells sorted from roughly six-day pre-transplant mixed lymphocyte reaction (GvH or HvG direction). This clonotype was sampled from a human patient who received an intestinal transplant. CDR3 protein: CASSLAAAGGPNTGELFF. CDR3 in DNA: TGCGCCAGCAGCTTGGCCGCAGCGGGAGGGCCGAACACCGGGGAGCTGTTTTTT.